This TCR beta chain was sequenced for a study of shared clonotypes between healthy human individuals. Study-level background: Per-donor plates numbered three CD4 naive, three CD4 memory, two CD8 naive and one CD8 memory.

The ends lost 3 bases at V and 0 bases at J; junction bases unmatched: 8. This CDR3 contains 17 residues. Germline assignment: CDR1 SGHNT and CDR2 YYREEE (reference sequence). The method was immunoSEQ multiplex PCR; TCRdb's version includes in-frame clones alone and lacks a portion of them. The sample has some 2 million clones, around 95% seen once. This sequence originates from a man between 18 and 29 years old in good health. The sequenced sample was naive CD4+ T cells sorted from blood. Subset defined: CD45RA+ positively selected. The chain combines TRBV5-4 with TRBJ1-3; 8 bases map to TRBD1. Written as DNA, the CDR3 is TGTGCCAGCAGCTCTGCACCAACAGGGGGCTCTGGAAACACCATATATTTT. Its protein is CASSSAPTGGSGNTIYF. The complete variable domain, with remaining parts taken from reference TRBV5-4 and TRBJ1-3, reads ETGVTQSPTHLIKTRGQQVTLRCSSQSGHNTVSWYQQALGQGPQFIFQYYREEENGRGNFPPRFSGLQFPNYSSELNVNALELDDSALYLCASSSAPTGGSGNTIYFGEGSWLTVV.